What follows are 32 T cell receptor beta chains derived from one specimen sequenced in a study of spatial heterogeneity in lung cancer. Time point in this sample: blood at routine non-recurrence follow-up after resection. One entry per CDR3 protein results from TCRdb running MiXCR on the 5' RACE reads. The data hold fewer than 3,000 distinct CDR3 sequences, with less than 30% observed a single time. The sample consisted of PBMCs, taken at follow-up. Receptors originate from a male donor with early-stage non-small cell lung cancer.

This clonotype showed up just a few times. Within a library made for alpha chains, this beta chain is off target, and its count is uninformative. The rearrangement links TRBV29-1 to TRBJ2-4; tentatively, D is TRBD2 (5 bases). Germline V CDR1 and CDR2: SQVTM, ANQGSEA. Trimming cost V 6 bases and J 1 base, with 10 bases left between them. CDR3 length: 13 residues. The DNA of the CDR3 is TGCAGCGTACGAGAGGGCGCCAAAAACATTCAGTACTTC. Protein sequence: CSVREGAKNIQYF.

In this sample, this clonotype is medium-sized. Since the library was made to target alpha chains, this beta chain is a stray read and its abundance is not meaningful. The chain carries TRBV23-1 and TRBJ2-7; D gene uncertain. TRBV23-1 qualifies as an ORF whose function is uncertain. V gave up 4 bases and J gave up 5 bases, with 9 bases separating them. This CDR3 spans 12 amino acids. The CDR3 region is CASSLEKDEQYF. CDR3 bases: TGCGCCAGCAGTCTCGAGAAGGACGAGCAGTACTTC.

To note about this clonotype: This beta chain lies outside the target of a library built for alpha chains; its clone size means little. The J gene is TRBJ2-5, the V gene TRBV6-6; D unresolved. Trimming pared 6 bases from V and 2 bases from J, leaving 1 base between. Germline CDR1 MNHNY, CDR2 SVGAGI (reference sequence). CDR3 length equals 10 residues. CDR3 region: CASRQETQYF. The CDR3 nucleotides read TGTGCCAGCAGACAAGAGACCCAGTACTTC.

This clonotype was seen a few times. Within a library made for alpha chains, this beta chain is off target, and its count is uninformative. The chain carries TRBV6-5 and TRBJ2-3; D perhaps matches TRBD1 (7 bases). CDR1 and CDR2 (germline): MNHEY, SVGAGI. V lost 2 bases to trimming and J lost 5 bases, with 17 bases between them. This CDR3 is 16 amino acids long. The CDR3 DNA sequence: TGTGCCAGCAGTTACCGGAGGGGGCGAGTTCAAGATACGCAGTATTTT. Translated, it gives CASSYRRGRVQDTQYF.

This clonotype came up a few times. This beta chain came through as a stray read in a library set up for alpha chains, and its size says little. The chain couples TRBV20-1 to TRBJ2-3, with D tentatively TRBD2 (6 bases). Trimming cost V 3 bases and J 2 bases, with 15 bases left between them. This CDR3 region has 15 residues. CDR1 is DFQATT, CDR2 SNEGSKA, per germline (reference sequence). The CDR3 region has the DNA TGCAGTGCTAGCCCGATTAGCGGAGCCACAGATACGCAGTATTTT. It codes for CSASPISGATDTQYF.

Remarks on this clonotype: This beta chain is a stray sequence in a library constructed for alpha chains; its clone size is not meaningful. The chain joins TRBV4-2 to TRBJ2-3; 7 nucleotides match TRBD1. The CDR3 covers 14 residues. The germline CDR1 and CDR2 sequences are LGHNA and YNFKEQ. V trimming: 0 bases; J trimming: 5 bases; junction bases outside the gene matches: 2. Here the CDR3 DNA reads TGTGCCAGCAGCCAAGATCGGACAGGAGATACGCAGTATTTT. As protein: CASSQDRTGDTQYF.

This clonotype is termed medium-sized. The size of this beta chain means little, since it is a stray read in a library made for alpha chains. V usage is TRBV7-9 and J usage is TRBJ2-5; 8 nucleotides agree with TRBD1. After removal of 5 bases from V and 1 base from J, the junction contained 3 bases not matched to a gene. Germline CDR1 and CDR2: SEHNR and FQNEAQ (reference sequence). The CDR3 spans 14 residues. This chain's CDR3 is CASSRGTGQETQYF. CDR3 coding DNA: TGTGCCAGCAGCCGGGGGACAGGCCAAGAGACCCAGTACTTC.

This clonotype was seen a few times. This beta chain represents an off-target read in a library built for alpha chains; its size is of limited meaning. This chain links TRBV29-1 with TRBJ2-5, with D possibly TRBD1 on 7 matching bases. This CDR3 contains 19 residues. V lost 3 bases and J 5 bases, leaving 31 bases between the germline ends. Germline CDR1 SQVTM, CDR2 ANQGSEA. CDR3 residues: CSVDRGQGVGSGGQETQYF. The CDR3 DNA is TGCAGCGTTGATAGGGGCCAGGGGGTCGGTAGCGGAGGCCAGGAGACCCAGTACTTC.

As concerns this clonotype: A library made for alpha chains picked up this beta chain off target, so its size means little. The chain employs TRBV28 and TRBJ2-3; maybe TRBD2 (6 bases). Trimming took 3 bases from V and 0 from J, leaving 10 bases between them. The CDR3 contains 15 residues. Germline loops: CDR1 MDHEN, CDR2 SYDVKM. The CDR3 is CASSFGGFSTDTQYF. Written as DNA, the CDR3 is TGTGCCAGCAGTTTTGGGGGGTTTAGCACAGATACGCAGTATTTT.

This clonotype was counted only a few times. This beta chain turned up in a library designed for alpha chains; as an off-target read, its abundance says little. The chain has TRBV2 and TRBJ2-1, with 10 bases that match TRBD1. This CDR3 has 14 amino acids. Losses at the gene ends were 6 bases for V and 7 bases for J; bases not matched to a gene: 6. Germline CDR1 is SNHLY and CDR2 is FYNNEI. CDR3 nucleotide sequence: TGTGCCAGCAGGACGGACAGGGGGGTGAATGAGCAGTTCTTC. As protein: CASRTDRGVNEQFF.

Details on this clonotype: A junction end diverges from the germline sequence, so it may reflect a read error. Because this beta chain is a stray read in a library intended to capture alpha chains, its abundance should not be given much weight. This chain joins TRBV20-1 and TRBJ2-3; no clear D. Germline V gene lookup returns CDR1 DFQATT and CDR2 SNEGSKA (reference sequence). The CDR3 loop spans 14 amino acids. The CDR3 loop is CSARPIFLTDTRYF. The DNA for the CDR3 is TGCAGTGCTAGACCGATCTTCCTCACAGATACGCGGTATTTT.

In the case of this clonotype: Because this beta chain is a stray read in a library intended to capture alpha chains, its abundance should not be given much weight. This CDR3 reads CASSLIRSAGDTQYF. The DNA for the CDR3 is TGTGCCAGCAGCTTAATAAGGAGCGCGGGAGATACGCAGTATTTT. The chain uses TRBV7-2 and TRBJ2-3; a possible D gene is TRBD2 (5 bases). Germline V gene sequence: CDR1 SGHTA, CDR2 FQGNSA. This CDR3 has 15 amino acids. The germline V and J ends were trimmed by 2 bases and 5 bases, with 14 bases remaining between them.

Concerning this clonotype: The library was prepared for alpha chains; this beta chain is a stray read, so its frequency means little. V gene TRBV12-3 or TRBV12-4 combines with J gene TRBJ2-2; no firm D call. This CDR3 contains 14 residues. V was trimmed by 3 bases and J by 6 bases, leaving 11 bases between them. CDR3 sequence: CASSLWDPAGELFF. The CDR3 DNA sequence: TGTGCCAGCAGTTTGTGGGATCCCGCCGGGGAGCTGTTTTTT.

On this clonotype: This beta chain is a stray read from a library made for alpha chains; its abundance is not meaningful. The DNA for the CDR3 is TGTGCCAGCAGCGTAGGAACGACTAGCTTTTACGAGCAGTACTTC. Translated, it gives CASSVGTTSFYEQYF. The chain recombines TRBV9 with TRBJ2-7, with TRBD2 matching over 7 bases. This CDR3 is built from 15 residues. Germline CDR1 reads SGDLS; CDR2 reads YYNGEE. The ends lost 0 bases at V and 4 bases at J; junction bases unmatched: 7.

In the case of this clonotype: This beta chain is an unintended read in a library built for alpha chains; its size means little. This chain links TRBV20-1 with TRBJ2-7; 9 bases agree with TRBD1. This CDR3 has 14 residues. V lost 3 bases and J lost 4; bases outside the gene matches: 7. Germline CDR1 and CDR2: DFQATT and SNEGSKA (reference sequence). CDR3 amino acids: CSARGRDRVYEQYF. Here the CDR3 DNA reads TGCAGTGCTAGGGGCCGGGACAGGGTATACGAGCAGTACTTC.

To note about this clonotype: This beta chain came through as a stray read in a library set up for alpha chains, and its size says little. The chain recombines TRBV20-1 with TRBJ1-5; no firm D call. Germline V gene data show CDR1 as DFQATT and CDR2 as SNEGSKA (reference sequence). The CDR3 has 14 residues. V was clipped by 3 bases and J by 0 bases, with 9 bases between them. The CDR3 protein is CSASGQSSNQPQHF. CDR3 in DNA: TGCAGTGCTAGCGGCCAAAGTAGCAATCAGCCCCAGCATTTT.

Comment on this clonotype: A library made for alpha chains picked up this beta chain off target, so its size means little. This chain joins TRBV5-4 and TRBJ2-1; 11 bases match TRBD2. Trimming cost V 6 bases and J 3 bases; bases outside gene matches: 5. Per the germline V gene, CDR1 is SGHNT and CDR2 is YYREEE (reference sequence). This CDR3 spans 15 amino acids. The CDR3 coding sequence is TGTGCCAGCACCTTCGGACTAGCGGGCTACAATGAGCAGTTCTTC. This encodes CASTFGLAGYNEQFF. The full variable domain, its missing parts supplied by reference TRBV5-4 and TRBJ2-1, is ETGVTQSPTHLIKTRGQQVTLRCSSQSGHNTVSWYQQALGQGPQFIFQYYREEENGRGNFPPRFSGLQFPNYSSELNVNALELDDSALYLCASTFGLAGYNEQFFGPGTRLTVL.

Worth noting for this clonotype: The library was prepared for alpha chains; this beta chain is a stray read, so its frequency means little. CDR3 nucleotides: TGTGCCAGCAGCGTAGATCCCTCTGGGGCCAACGTCCTGACTTTC. Protein sequence: CASSVDPSGANVLTF. This chain uses TRBV9 with TRBJ2-6; no definite D call. The ends were cut back, 0 bases at V and 0 bases at J, with 4 bases in the middle. Germline V CDR1 and CDR2: SGDLS, YYNGEE. The CDR3 runs to 15 residues.

Comment on this clonotype: This beta chain is a stray read from a library made for alpha chains; its abundance is not meaningful. The V and J genes are TRBV6-6 and TRBJ2-3; unclear D gene. This CDR3 is built from 15 residues. Germline values: CDR1 MNHNY, CDR2 SVGAGI (reference sequence). V shed 2 bases and J shed 2 bases, with 11 bases lying between them. The CDR3 nucleotides read TGTGCCAGCAGTTACGGTCTAGGCGCCACAGATACGCAGTATTTT. It codes for CASSYGLGATDTQYF.

Worth noting for this clonotype: This beta chain appears as a stray read in a library generated for alpha chains; its size is not informative. The rearrangement uses TRBV20-1 and TRBJ2-2, with D perhaps matching TRBD1 (6 bases). This CDR3 spans 13 amino acids. Germline lookup yields CDR1 DFQATT and CDR2 SNEGSKA (reference sequence). Trimming stripped 5 bases from V and 3 bases from J, with 10 bases between. CDR3 nucleotides: TGCAGTGCTTGGGACACTGACACCGGGGAGCTGTTTTTT. Translating gives CSAWDTDTGELFF.

This clonotype was seen more than once but under ten times. Because the library targeted alpha chains, this beta chain is an off-target read whose size means little. The chain is built from TRBV3-1 and TRBJ2-7; D not certain. The CDR3 sequence is 13 residues long. CDR1 is LGHDT, CDR2 YNNKEL, per germline (reference sequence). Trimming stripped 0 bases from V and 5 bases from J, with 8 bases between. This chain's CDR3 is CASSQEGLDEQYF. Written as DNA, the CDR3 is TGTGCCAGCAGCCAAGAGGGCCTAGACGAGCAGTACTTC.

This clonotype was detected only a few times. This beta chain was picked up by a library intended for alpha chains and is off target, so its count carries little meaning. This chain links TRBV2 with TRBJ1-1, with no clear D. Germline CDR1 SNHLY, CDR2 FYNNEI. V lost 5 bases and J lost 10, with 11 bases in between. The CDR3 contains 11 residues. CDR3 nucleotides: TGTGCCAGCAGTATGACCTGGGGAGCTTTCTTT. Protein sequence: CASSMTWGAFF. The entire variable domain, with the rest obtained from reference TRBV2 and TRBJ1-1, is as follows: EPEVTQTPSHQVTQMGQEVILRCVPISNHLYFYWYRQILGQKVEFLVSFYNNEISEKSEIFDDQFSVERPDGSNFTLKIRSTKLEDSAMYFCASSMTWGAFFGQGTRLTVV.

As to this clonotype: Just one base apart from a much larger clone, this may be a read error. Since it is a stray read in a library aimed at alpha chains, this beta chain has a size that is not meaningful. This rearrangement joins TRBV7-6 to TRBJ2-7; D is unresolved. Looked up from germline, CDR1 is SGHVS and CDR2 is FNYEAQ. This CDR3 contains 14 residues. The DNA of the CDR3 is TGTGCCAGCAGCTCCATAGACTCCTCCTGCGAGCAGTACTTC. This encodes CASSSIDSSCEQYF. The full variable domain, completed using reference TRBV7-6 and TRBJ2-7, is GAGVSQSPRYKVTKRGQDVALRCDPISGHVSLYWYRQALGQGPEFLTYFNYEAQQDKSGLPNDRFSAERPEGSISTLTIQRTEQRDSAMYRCASSSIDSSCEQYFGPGTRLTVT.

Sample share makes this clonotype medium-sized. Because the library targeted alpha chains, this beta chain is an off-target read whose size means little. The V and J genes are TRBV28 and TRBJ2-7, with 7 bases identical to TRBD1. This CDR3 spans 14 amino acids. Germline loops: CDR1 MDHEN, CDR2 SYDVKM. V was pared by 4 bases and J by 0 bases, with 3 bases of the junction left unmatched. The CDR3 coding sequence is TGTGCCAGCAGTTCCGGACAGGACTCCTACGAGCAGTACTTC. Translated, it gives CASSSGQDSYEQYF.

On this clonotype: The library was built for alpha chains, so this beta chain is an off-target read and its size means little. The CDR3 DNA is TGTGCCAGCAGCCCACAGGGGGCGCGGGGAGAGACCCAGTACTTC. Its translation is CASSPQGARGETQYF. This rearrangement joins TRBV7-9 to TRBJ2-5; 9 positions match TRBD1. The CDR3 spans 15 residues. In germline, CDR1 is SEHNR, CDR2 FQNEAQ (reference sequence). The ends lost 5 bases at V and 4 bases at J; junction bases unmatched: 8.

A remark on this clonotype: This beta chain was picked up by a library intended for alpha chains and is off target, so its count carries little meaning. The chain's CDR3 is CASSQGQGKTQYF. The DNA for the CDR3 is TGCGCCAGCAGCCAGGGACAGGGGAAGACCCAGTACTTC. The chain carries TRBV4-3 and TRBJ2-5, with 10 bases fitting TRBD1. The CDR3 has 13 residues. The trim removed 3 bases at V and 6 bases at J, leaving 1 base unmatched. Germline CDR1 and CDR2: LGHNA and YSLEER.

Note on this clonotype: Within a library made for alpha chains, this beta chain is off target, and its count is uninformative. This chain links TRBV7-7 with TRBJ2-1; 7 positions agree with TRBD2. Germline CDR1 and CDR2: SSHAT and FNYEAQ (reference sequence). This CDR3 is 15 amino acids long. J gave up 1 base and V 3 bases, and 3 bases lay outside the gene matches. DNA of the CDR3: TGTGCCAGCAGCTTGACTAGCACTTCCTACAATGAGCAGTTCTTC. Encoded protein: CASSLTSTSYNEQFF.

As for this clonotype: This beta chain appears as a stray read in a library generated for alpha chains; its size is not informative. The chain recombines TRBV4-2 with TRBJ1-1; possibly TRBD1 for D (6 bases). CDR3 size: 15 residues. Germline-derived CDR1 and CDR2 are LGHNA and YNFKEQ. V lost 4 bases and J lost 6, with 18 bases in between. CDR3 nucleotides: TGTGCCAGCAGCCCCCTAGGGGGGGGGAGCCCTGAAGCTTTCTTT. Translating it yields CASSPLGGGSPEAFF.

A note on this clonotype: In a library made to pick up alpha chains, this beta chain is a stray read with a size that means little. The V gene is TRBV20-1, the J gene TRBJ2-2; 7 bases match TRBD2. Germline CDR1 is DFQATT and CDR2 is SNEGSKA (reference sequence). This CDR3 spans 14 amino acids. With V trimmed by 5 bases and J by 4 bases, 7 bases remained unmatched. The CDR3 DNA is TGCAGTGCTGGGAGGGCCTCGGGCACCGGGGAGCTGTTTTTT. It translates to CSAGRASGTGELFF.

This clonotype has just a few counts. The library was designed around alpha chains, so this beta chain is a stray read whose abundance carries little weight. V is TRBV6-1 and J is TRBJ2-4; tentatively, D is TRBD1 or TRBD2 (6 bases each). The CDR3 has 13 residues. In germline, CDR1 is MNHNS, CDR2 SASEGT. The ends were cut back, 5 bases at V and 8 bases at J, with 13 bases in the middle. The CDR3 spells CASSPHREDIQYF. In DNA form, the CDR3 reads TGTGCCAGCAGTCCCCACAGGGAGGACATTCAGTACTTC.

With regard to this clonotype: A library made for alpha chains picked up this beta chain off target, so its size means little. The chain has TRBV28 and TRBJ2-6; D gene uncertain. Germline V gene data show CDR1 as MDHEN and CDR2 as SYDVKM. V lost 6 bases and J lost 0, with 3 bases in between. This CDR3 is 13 amino acids long. CDR3 in amino acids: CASSLSGANVLTF. For the CDR3, the DNA is TGTGCCAGCAGCCTCTCTGGGGCCAACGTCCTGACTTTC.

This clonotype was detected a few times. This beta chain was picked up by a library intended for alpha chains and is off target, so its count carries little meaning. The chain is built from TRBV28 and TRBJ2-1; the match to TRBD2 covers 9 bases. The CDR3 is made up of 14 amino acids. J was trimmed by 12 bases and V by 4 bases; bases with no gene match: 10. Per the germline V gene, CDR1 is MDHEN and CDR2 is SYDVKM. The CDR3, as DNA: TGTGCCAGCAGTTGGAGTAGCGGGAGAGGTTGGCAGTTCTTC. Its translation is CASSWSSGRGWQFF.